A single sample gave rise to the 16 T cell receptor beta chains below, sequenced in a study of vaccination effects on CD4 cells after COVID-19 (dated by TCRdb to between 2020 and 2023). After 10 to 11 days of culture, CD4+ T cells were isolated with the EasySep CD4+ T cell isolation kit. For these receptors, no antigen is known. The method was the immunoSEQ multiplex PCR assay. The source is immuneACCESS, and TCRdb retained only in-frame sequences with V and J called. Part of the clones is not carried over; for the studies checked, unresolved V genes explain less than half of this, and the remainder is unexplained. Across this sample there are more than 35,000 clones, with around 63% seen only once. More than 3.5% of the sample is in the top ten clones. The sequenced sample was CD4+ T cells from PBMCs cultured without peptide, obtained before COVID-19 vaccination. The origin of the receptors is a human donor who received a COVID-19 vaccine.

In this sample, this clone turned up a few times. The chain uses TRBV2 and TRBJ2-7; D uncertain. The CDR3 is 12 amino acids. The V end was cut by 4 bases, the J end by 3 bases, with 7 bases between. The germline V gene has CDR1 SNHLY and CDR2 FYNNEI. CDR3 bases: TGTGCCAGCAGTGCCCTAGACTACGAGCAGTACTTC. Protein product: CASSALDYEQYF.

This clone has just one count. J is TRBJ2-3 and V is TRBV5-6, with a tentative D call TRBD2 (5 bases). The CDR3 is made up of 12 amino acids. Germline values: CDR1 SGHDT, CDR2 YYEEEE. Trimming removed 2 bases from V and 6 bases from J, with 7 bases in between. The CDR3 DNA follows: TGTGCCAGCAGCTTAGACTACGATACGCAGTATTTT. It is translated as CASSLDYDTQYF.

This clone was detected once. J is TRBJ2-7 and V is TRBV19; 12 nucleotides match TRBD2. Germline V gives CDR1 LNHDA, CDR2 SQIVND (reference sequence). There are 15 residues in the CDR3. Trimming took 5 bases from V and 2 from J; bases not matched to a gene: 4. The DNA for the CDR3 is TGTGCCAGTAGTTTACTAGCGGGAGGTCCCTACGAGCAGTACTTC. As protein: CASSLLAGGPYEQYF.

The V and J genes are TRBV5-1 and TRBJ2-5; 8 bases fit TRBD2. J lost 2 bases, V lost 7 bases, and 10 bases had no gene match. The CDR3 is made up of 15 amino acids. Germline loops: CDR1 SGHRS, CDR2 YFSETQ. The CDR3: CASQSASGRQETQYF. The DNA of the CDR3 is TGCGCCAGCCAGTCGGCTAGCGGGCGGCAAGAGACCCAGTACTTC.

The chain employs TRBV19 and TRBJ1-2; weak D call: TRBD1 (5 bases). Germline values: CDR1 LNHDA, CDR2 SQIVND (reference sequence). Trimming cost V 10 bases and J 4 bases, with 13 bases left between them. This CDR3 spans 12 amino acids. This CDR3 reads CATSMGVYGYTF. CDR3 sequence (DNA): TGTGCCACCTCCATGGGGGTCTATGGCTACACCTTC.

The gene calls are TRBV5-1 and TRBJ2-1, with 7 bases identical to TRBD1. This CDR3 has 15 residues. The V segment lost 1 base and the J segment 5 bases; nucleotides outside the gene matches: 6. Germline V gives CDR1 SGHRS, CDR2 YFSETQ. The CDR3 nucleotides read TGCGCCAGCAGCTTGACCCTGACAGGGAACAATGAGCAGTTCTTC. Protein product: CASSLTLTGNNEQFF. Drawing the rest from reference TRBV5-1 and TRBJ2-1, the complete variable domain is KAGVTQTPRYLIKTRGQQVTLSCSPISGHRSVSWYQQTPGQGLQFLFEYFSETQRNKGNFPGRFSGRQFSNSRSEMNVSTLELGDSALYLCASSLTLTGNNEQFFGPGTRLTVL.

The chain recombines TRBV29-1 with TRBJ1-5, with D unclear. In germline, CDR1 is SQVTM, CDR2 ANQGSEA. The CDR3 runs to 13 residues. The V gene lost 3 bases and the J gene lost 2 bases, with 8 bases spanning the gap. CDR3 nucleotide sequence: TGCAGCGTTGAGGGAGCGGGCAATCAGCCCCAGCATTTT. Translating gives CSVEGAGNQPQHF.

The DNA of the CDR3 is TGTGCCAGCAGCCCCAAGGGACTAGCAAACAATGAGCAGTTCTTC. It is translated as CASSPKGLANNEQFF. V usage is TRBV7-7 and J usage is TRBJ2-1; TRBD2 matches 9 bases. V gave up 5 bases and J gave up 5 bases; unmatched junction bases: 7. Germline V CDR1 and CDR2: SSHAT, FNYEAQ (reference sequence). This CDR3 is built from 15 residues. Combining the CDR3 with reference TRBV7-7 and TRBJ2-1 gives the whole variable domain GAGVSQSPRYKVTKRGQDVTLRCDPISSHATLYWYQQALGQGPEFLTYFNYEAQPDKSGLPSDRFSAERPEGSISTLTIQRTEQRDSAMYRCASSPKGLANNEQFFGPGTRLTVL.

The rearrangement links TRBV6-6 to TRBJ2-1; 14 nucleotides line up with TRBD2. The V gene end was trimmed by 2 bases and the J gene end by 10 bases; junction bases not matched to a gene: 4. CDR3 length: 15 residues. The germline V gene has CDR1 MNHNY and CDR2 SVGAGI (reference sequence). CDR3: CASSYGTSGGGEQFF. CDR3 DNA: TGTGCCAGCAGTTACGGGACTAGCGGGGGAGGGGAGCAGTTCTTC.

This chain uses TRBV6-5 with TRBJ1-5; D perhaps matches TRBD1 (6 bases). This CDR3 has 13 residues. The germline V gene has CDR1 MNHEY and CDR2 SVGAGI. V dropped 6 bases and J dropped 4 bases, with 10 bases sitting between them. CDR3 in amino acids: CASSGQNNQPQHF. The CDR3 nucleotides read TGTGCCAGCAGCGGACAGAATAATCAGCCCCAGCATTTT.

The chain combines TRBV29-1 with TRBJ2-7; D unresolved. V was pared by 1 base and J by 3 bases, with 10 bases between. Germline assignment: CDR1 SQVTM and CDR2 ANQGSEA. The length of the CDR3 is 13 residues. The CDR3 protein is CSVEGVGFYEQYF. CDR3 sequence (DNA): TGCAGCGTTGAAGGGGTCGGCTTCTACGAGCAGTACTTC.

The chain combines TRBV6-1 with TRBJ1-6; TRBD1 might be the D (5 bases). V was clipped by 2 bases and J by 11 bases, with 13 bases between them. The CDR3 has 14 residues. Germline lookup yields CDR1 MNHNS and CDR2 SASEGT. The CDR3 DNA sequence: TGTGCCAGCAGTGAAAATGGGGCCTGGACACCCCTCCACTTT. It encodes CASSENGAWTPLHF.

This clone has a handful of counts. The chain uses TRBV10-3 and TRBJ1-6; TRBD1 is a possible D gene (5 bases). V lost 3 bases and J lost 7, with 13 bases in between. CDR1 and CDR2 from the germline V gene are ENHRY and SYGVKD. CDR3 length equals 15 residues. The CDR3 sequence: CAISDQGGGNSPLHF. Written as DNA, the CDR3 is TGTGCCATCAGTGATCAGGGCGGCGGAAATTCACCCCTCCACTTT.

This sequence joins TRBV4-2 and TRBJ2-5; D might be TRBD1 or TRBD2, each matching 5 bases. V lost 1 base and J 3 bases, leaving 18 bases between the germline ends. The CDR3 has 17 residues. From germline, CDR1 is LGHNA and CDR2 YNFKEQ. The CDR3: CASSQVRRQRGKETQYF. CDR3 sequence (DNA): TGTGCCAGCAGCCAAGTCAGAAGGCAGAGGGGAAAAGAGACCCAGTACTTC.

The V gene is TRBV5-1, the J gene TRBJ1-2; D gene unclear. The length of the CDR3 is 15 residues. V was pared by 1 base and J by 2 bases, with 12 bases between. Germline V CDR1 and CDR2: SGHRS, YFSETQ. The CDR3 sequence: CASSLSPTENYGYTF. The DNA for the CDR3 is TGCGCCAGCAGCTTGTCCCCTACAGAAAACTATGGCTACACCTTC.

This clone was detected only a few times. The rearrangement links TRBV7-9 to TRBJ1-5, with a weak D call TRBD1 (6 bases). The CDR3 totals 15 residues. The V gene lost 4 bases and the J gene lost 7 bases, with 17 bases spanning the gap. Germline V gives CDR1 SEHNR, CDR2 FQNEAQ (reference sequence). The CDR3 bases are TGTGCCAGCAGCTCGGGGGCGGGGTTCGGGCAGCCCCAGCATTTT. It encodes CASSSGAGFGQPQHF. Complete variable domain (other parts from reference TRBV7-9 and TRBJ1-5): DTGVSQNPRHKITKRGQNVTFRCDPISEHNRLYWYRQTLGQGPEFLTYFQNEAQLEKSRLLSDRFSAERPKGSFSTLEIQRTEQGDSAMYLCASSSGAGFGQPQHFGDGTRLSIL.